This passage covers 2 T cell receptor beta chains from one sample sequenced in a study of T-cell reconstitution after alpha-beta-depleted transplantation in children. A TCRbeta library incorporating unique molecular identifiers was prepared. TCRdb reanalysed the PCR reads using MiXCR and keeps one entry per CDR3 protein. The sample has fewer than 750,000 distinct CDR3 sequences; more than 20% are singletons. Sequencing was performed on PBMCs, taken before TCRalphabeta/CD19-depleted stem cell transplant. Receptor source: a boy under three years old with Wiskott-Aldrich syndrome, due to receive a stem cell transplant.

This rearrangement joins TRBV7-9 to TRBJ2-7; D gene uncertain. Germline CDR1 reads SEHNR; CDR2 reads FQNEAQ (reference sequence). Trimming shortened V by 2 bases and J by 5 bases, and 13 bases separated the two germline ends. The CDR3 runs 14 residues. Here the CDR3 reads CASSLRQTRDEQYF. DNA of the CDR3: TGTGCCAGCAGCTTAAGGCAGACTCGTGACGAGCAGTACTTC.

This clonotype was seen only a few times. The gene calls are TRBV12-3 or TRBV12-4 and TRBJ1-3, with D maybe TRBD1 (6 bases). Trimming cost V 5 bases and J 0 bases, with 11 bases left between them. The CDR3 loop spans 15 amino acids. This CDR3 is CASSGTPNSGNTIYF. The CDR3 nucleotides read TGTGCCAGCAGTGGGACACCCAACTCTGGAAACACCATATATTTT.